The clone carrying this TCR beta chain was observed a single time. The antigen is unknown. This sample includes further DNA sequences coding for the same CDR3. This specimen belongs to a study of OX40 agonist ivuxolimab in advanced cancers. Overall study context: The patients' treatment was ivuxolimab, an agonistic anti-OX40 (CD134) antibody. Findings and caveats of the study: Expanded peripheral T-cell antigen specificity went undetermined. CD4+ and CD8+ blood T cells expanded clonally by week 6 at 0.1 to 3.0 mg/kg.

Trimming removed 3 bases at V and 0 bases at J, with 12 bases between. The germline V gene has CDR1 KGHSH and CDR2 LQKENI. The CDR3 runs to 17 residues. Patients were ineligible given autoimmune disease history or systemic immunosuppression. Here immunoSEQ multiplex PCR was the method, and the copy in TCRdb shows in-frame clones only, minus some. The profile covers tens of thousands of clones, with around 87% appearing a single time and approximately 0.94% taken by the ten largest. Sequences were derived from CD4+ or CD8+ T cells sorted from blood, sampled in a trial of the OX40 agonist ivuxolimab. The receptor was derived from an adult with an advanced solid tumor such as melanoma, head and neck, liver or kidney cancer. The chain carries TRBV18 and TRBJ2-6, with D perhaps matching TRBD1 or TRBD2 (5 bases each). CDR3 sequence: CASSPGTKDSGANVLTF. The CDR3, as DNA: TGTGCCAGCTCACCCGGGACGAAGGACTCTGGGGCCAACGTCCTGACTTTC.